There are a few counts of the clone carrying this TCR beta chain. Its antigen remains unknown. CDR3 size: 13 residues. The V and J ends lost 6 bases and 3 bases, in that order; junction bases with no gene match: 3. Per the germline V gene, CDR1 is SQVTM and CDR2 is ANQGSEA. The sample is drawn from a study of cytomegalovirus exposure and HLA in healthy donors. Study conclusions and caveats: A later analysis found that most CMV-associated TCR beta chains appeared HLA-restricted.

The PCR contained 60 Vbeta and 13 Jbeta primers. TCRdb keeps only in-frame clones here, not all; method: immunoSEQ multiplex PCR. The sample shows some 170,000 clones, approximately 78% of them seen only once. V and J are TRBV29-1 and TRBJ2-5; 11 positions match TRBD2. The sequenced sample was PBMCs. The TCR was taken from a human donor in good health. The CDR3 spells CSVQTSGEETQYF. The CDR3 region has the DNA TGCAGCGTCCAGACTAGCGGGGAAGAGACCCAGTACTTC.